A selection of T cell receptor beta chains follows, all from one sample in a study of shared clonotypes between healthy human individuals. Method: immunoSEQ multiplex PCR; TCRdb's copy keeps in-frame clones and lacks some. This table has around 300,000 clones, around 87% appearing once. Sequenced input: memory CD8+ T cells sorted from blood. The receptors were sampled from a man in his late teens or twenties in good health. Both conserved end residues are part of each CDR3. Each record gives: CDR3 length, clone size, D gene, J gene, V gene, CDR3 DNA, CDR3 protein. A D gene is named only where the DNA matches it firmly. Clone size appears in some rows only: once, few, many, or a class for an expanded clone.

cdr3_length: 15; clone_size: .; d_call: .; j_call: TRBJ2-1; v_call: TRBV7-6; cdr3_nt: TGTGCCAGCAGCTCGACAGGTAACTCCTACAATGAGCAGTTCTTC; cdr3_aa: CASSSTGNSYNEQFF
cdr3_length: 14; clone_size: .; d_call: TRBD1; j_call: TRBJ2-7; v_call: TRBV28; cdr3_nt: TGTGCCAGCACCTGGACAGGGGGGTCCTACGAGCAGTACTTC; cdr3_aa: CASTWTGGSYEQYF
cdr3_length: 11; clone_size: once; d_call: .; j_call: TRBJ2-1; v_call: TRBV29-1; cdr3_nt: TGCAGCGTTGATGGGCGCAATGAGCAGTTCTTC; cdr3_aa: CSVDGRNEQFF
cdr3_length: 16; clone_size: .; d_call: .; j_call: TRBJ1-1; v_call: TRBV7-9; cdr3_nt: TGTGCCAGCAGCTTAGGTCTTGGGGAATTTAACACTGAAGCTTTCTTT; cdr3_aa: CASSLGLGEFNTEAFF
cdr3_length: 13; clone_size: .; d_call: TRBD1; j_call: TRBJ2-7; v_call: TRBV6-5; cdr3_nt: TGTGCCACCATGACAGGGTCGGGGTCCGAGCAGTACTTC; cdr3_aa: CATMTGSGSEQYF
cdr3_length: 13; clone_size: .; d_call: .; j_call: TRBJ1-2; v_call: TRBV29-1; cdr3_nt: TGCAGCGTTGGAGACAGCCCCTTCTATGGCTACACCTTC; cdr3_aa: CSVGDSPFYGYTF
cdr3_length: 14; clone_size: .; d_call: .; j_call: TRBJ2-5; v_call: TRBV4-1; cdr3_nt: TGCGCCAGCAGCCAAGTAGTGGACACAGAGACCCAGTACTTC; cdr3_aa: CASSQVVDTETQYF
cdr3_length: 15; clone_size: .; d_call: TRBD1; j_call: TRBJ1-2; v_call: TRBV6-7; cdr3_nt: TGTGCCAGCAGTTCCACCCTACAGGGGGCCTATGGCTACACCTTC; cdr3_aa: CASSSTLQGAYGYTF
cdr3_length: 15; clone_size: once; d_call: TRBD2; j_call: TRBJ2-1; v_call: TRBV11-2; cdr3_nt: TGTGCCACCTTGGGACTAGCGGCTTCCTTAGATGAGCAGTTCTTC; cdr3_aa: CATLGLAASLDEQFF
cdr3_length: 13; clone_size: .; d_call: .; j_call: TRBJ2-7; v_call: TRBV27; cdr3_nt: TGTGCCAGCTCCCGGGGGATCAATTACGAGCAGTACTTC; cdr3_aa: CASSRGINYEQYF